This T cell receptor beta chain stems from a study of T cell repertoires in cytomegalovirus infection. This clonotype occurred many times. Its antigen is not known. TCRdb itself ran the reads through MiXCR, one entry per CDR3 protein. The sample records about 130,000 distinct CDR3 sequences, almost 9% being singletons. General study points: Individuals carrying CMV plus the relevant HLA were identified by cumulative frequency of public TCR beta families. The response measured ex vivo was dominated by TCR beta clonotypes (HLA-C-restricted and CMV-specific).

V was pared by 2 bases and J by 6 bases, with 10 bases between. Germline assignment: CDR1 SGHTA and CDR2 FQGNSA. The CDR3 extends over 13 amino acids. Sequenced sample: PBMCs. This sequence was found in a human donor in good health (CMV status not recorded). Some clones in this sample may be carry-over from other donors' samples. The V gene is TRBV7-2, the J gene TRBJ1-1; D unresolved. CDR3 protein: CASSLIGGSEAFF. In nucleotides, the CDR3 is TGTGCCAGCAGCTTAATCGGAGGCTCTGAAGCTTTCTTT.